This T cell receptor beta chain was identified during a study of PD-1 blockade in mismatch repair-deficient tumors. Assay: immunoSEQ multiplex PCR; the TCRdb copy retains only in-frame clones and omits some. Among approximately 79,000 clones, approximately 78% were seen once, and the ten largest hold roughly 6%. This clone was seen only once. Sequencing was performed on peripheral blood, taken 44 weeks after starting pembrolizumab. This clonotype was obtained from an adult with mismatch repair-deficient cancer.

CDR3 coding DNA: TGTGCCAGCAGTGGCCCCGTCCCAGATACGCAGTATTTT. Its protein product is CASSGPVPDTQYF. The V gene is TRBV2, the J gene TRBJ2-3; no clear D. Germline CDR1 reads SNHLY; CDR2 reads FYNNEI. The ends were cut back, 4 bases at V and 4 bases at J, with 9 bases in the middle. The CDR3 consists of 13 residues. The complete variable domain, with remaining parts taken from reference TRBV2 and TRBJ2-3, reads EPEVTQTPSHQVTQMGQEVILRCVPISNHLYFYWYRQILGQKVEFLVSFYNNEISEKSEIFDDQFSVERPDGSNFTLKIRSTKLEDSAMYFCASSGPVPDTQYFGPGTRLTVL.